This TCR beta chain was observed in a study of regulatory T cells in long-lasting Graves disease. CDR3 size: 19 residues. The V gene end was trimmed by 6 bases and the J gene end by 2 bases; junction bases not matched to a gene: 18. The germline CDR1 and CDR2 sequences are ENHRY and SYGVKD. The time point: newly diagnosed GD, antithyroid drugs for less than 3 months. From RNA extracted from PBMCs, the TCR library was made. Under American Thyroid Association guidelines, Graves' disease was diagnosed. Arm-PCR of CDR3 regions with iRepertoire HTBI primers generated TCR beta libraries. One entry per CDR3 protein, called by TCRdb with MiXCR from the multiplex PCR reads. The sample holds 350,000 to 500,000 distinct CDR3 sequences; about 15% are singletons and the top ten take over 8.5%. There are a few counts of this clonotype. This sample also appeared in a second study, on T cells in Graves' hyperthyroidism and ophthalmopathy.

The material was peripheral blood mononuclear cells (PBMCs), obtained at new diagnosis, from a patient treated with antithyroid drugs. The V gene is TRBV10-3, the J gene TRBJ2-3; 9 bases are a match to TRBD1. The receptor was isolated from a woman aged 25 to 39 with Graves disease. This CDR3 reads CAIRAGTGTATKTTDTQYF. CDR3 DNA sequence: TGTGCCATCAGAGCCGGGACAGGGACCGCAACAAAAACCACAGATACGCAGTATTTT.